This T cell receptor beta chain was sequenced during a study of T cells in localized non-small cell lung cancer. Points from the study as a whole: The study linked higher blood T cell density to longer overall survival. The study detected a median roughly 57 of the top 100 tumor clones in adjacent lung. Multi-region tumor sequencing was not done, so intratumor heterogeneity could not be excluded.

Only in-frame clones appear in the TCRdb table, and some are missing; sequencing was by immunoSEQ multiplex PCR. The repertoire holds tens of thousands of clones, with around nine tenths as singletons. Remarks on this clone: Its antigen remains unidentified.

This CDR3 has 14 residues. Germline-derived CDR1 and CDR2 are MNHNY and SVGAGI (reference sequence). V was pared by 6 bases and J by 6 bases, with 14 bases between. The clonotype was recovered from a man aged 35-75 years with stage II lung adenocarcinoma. The chain couples TRBV6-6 to TRBJ2-2; TRBD2 might be the D (6 bases). The sample in question was PBMCs, obtained before any cancer treatment. DNA of the CDR3: TGTGCCAGCAGGGGCTTGCGGGGCCCCGGGGAGCTGTTTTTT. Its protein is CASRGLRGPGELFF.